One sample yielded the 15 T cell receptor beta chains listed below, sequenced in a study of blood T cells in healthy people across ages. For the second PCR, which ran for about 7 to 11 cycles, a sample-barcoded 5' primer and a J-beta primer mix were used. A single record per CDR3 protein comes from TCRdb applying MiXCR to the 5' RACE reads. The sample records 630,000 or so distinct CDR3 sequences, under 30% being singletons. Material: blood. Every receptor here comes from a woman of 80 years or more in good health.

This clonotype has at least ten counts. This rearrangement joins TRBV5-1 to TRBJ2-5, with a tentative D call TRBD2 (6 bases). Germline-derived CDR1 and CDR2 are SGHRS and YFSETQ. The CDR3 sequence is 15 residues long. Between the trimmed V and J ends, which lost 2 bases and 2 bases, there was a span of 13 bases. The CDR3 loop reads CASSLRPGLQETQYF. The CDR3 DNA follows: TGCGCCAGCAGCTTACGGCCGGGACTTCAAGAGACCCAGTACTTC.

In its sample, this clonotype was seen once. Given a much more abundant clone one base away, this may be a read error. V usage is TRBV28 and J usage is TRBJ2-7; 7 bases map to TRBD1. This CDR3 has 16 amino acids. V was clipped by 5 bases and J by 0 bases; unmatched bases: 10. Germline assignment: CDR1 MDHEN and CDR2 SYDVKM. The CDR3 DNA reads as TGTGCCAGCAGTGCACCCGGGGCAGGGGGCTCCTACGAGCAGTACTTC. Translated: CASSAPGAGGSYEQYF.

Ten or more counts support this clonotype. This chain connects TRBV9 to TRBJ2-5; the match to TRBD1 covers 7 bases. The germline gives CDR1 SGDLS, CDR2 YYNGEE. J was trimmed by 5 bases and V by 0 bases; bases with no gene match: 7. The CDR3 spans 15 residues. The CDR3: CASSVGDSSGETQYF. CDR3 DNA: TGTGCCAGCAGCGTAGGGGACAGCTCCGGTGAGACCCAGTACTTC.

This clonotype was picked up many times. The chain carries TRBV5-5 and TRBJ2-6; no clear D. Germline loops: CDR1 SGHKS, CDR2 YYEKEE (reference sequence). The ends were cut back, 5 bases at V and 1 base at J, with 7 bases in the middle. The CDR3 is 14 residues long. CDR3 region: CASSQGSGANVLTF. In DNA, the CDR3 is TGTGCCAGCAGTCAAGGGTCTGGGGCCAACGTCCTGACTTTC.

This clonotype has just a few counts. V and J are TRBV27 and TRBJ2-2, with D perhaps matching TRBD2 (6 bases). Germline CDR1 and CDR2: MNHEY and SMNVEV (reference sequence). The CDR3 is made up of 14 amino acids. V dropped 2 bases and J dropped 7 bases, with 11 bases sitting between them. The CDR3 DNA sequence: TGTGCCAGCAGTTTAATAGCGGATATCGGGGAGCTGTTTTTT. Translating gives CASSLIADIGELFF.

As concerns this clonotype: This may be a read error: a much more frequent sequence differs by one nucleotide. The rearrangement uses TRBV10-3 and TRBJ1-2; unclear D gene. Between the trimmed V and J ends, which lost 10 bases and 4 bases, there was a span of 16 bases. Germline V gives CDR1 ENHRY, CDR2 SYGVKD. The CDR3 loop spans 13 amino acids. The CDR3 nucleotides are TGTGCCACCGACCTTGGAAGGAGCTATGGCTACACCTTC. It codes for CATDLGRSYGYTF.

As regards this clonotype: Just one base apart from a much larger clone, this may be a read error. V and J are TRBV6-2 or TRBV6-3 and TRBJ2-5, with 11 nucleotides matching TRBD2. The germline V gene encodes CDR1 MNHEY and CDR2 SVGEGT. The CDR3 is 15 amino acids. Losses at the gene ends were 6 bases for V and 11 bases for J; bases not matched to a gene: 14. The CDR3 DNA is TGTGCCAGCAGATTAGCGGGGGGGCCACTGGGTGAGCAGTACTTC. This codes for CASRLAGGPLGEQYF.

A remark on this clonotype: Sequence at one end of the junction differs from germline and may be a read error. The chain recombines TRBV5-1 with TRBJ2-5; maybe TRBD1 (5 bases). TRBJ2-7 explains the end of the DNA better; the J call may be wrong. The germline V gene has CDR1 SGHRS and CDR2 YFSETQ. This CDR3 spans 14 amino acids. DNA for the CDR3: TGCGCCAGCACCAGGGATCCAAGCTCCCACGAGCAGTACTTC. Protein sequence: CASTRDPSSHEQYF.

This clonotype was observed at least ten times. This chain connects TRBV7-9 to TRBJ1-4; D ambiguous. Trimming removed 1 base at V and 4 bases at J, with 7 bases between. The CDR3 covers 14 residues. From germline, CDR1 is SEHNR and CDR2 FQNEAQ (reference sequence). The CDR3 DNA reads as TGTGCCAGCAGCTTAGGACGGGATAATGAAAAACTGTTTTTT. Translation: CASSLGRDNEKLFF.

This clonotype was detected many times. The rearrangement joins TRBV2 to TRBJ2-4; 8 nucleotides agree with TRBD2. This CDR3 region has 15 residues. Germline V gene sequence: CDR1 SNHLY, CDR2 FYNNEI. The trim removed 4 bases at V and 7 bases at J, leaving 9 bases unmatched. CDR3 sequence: CASSAGIAGINIQYF. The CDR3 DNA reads TGTGCCAGCAGTGCCGGGATAGCGGGGATTAACATTCAGTACTTC. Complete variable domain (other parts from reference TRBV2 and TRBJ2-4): EPEVTQTPSHQVTQMGQEVILRCVPISNHLYFYWYRQILGQKVEFLVSFYNNEISEKSEIFDDQFSVERPDGSNFTLKIRSTKLEDSAMYFCASSAGIAGINIQYFGAGTRLSVL.

The chain's CDR3 is CASSYGLAENEQFF. In DNA form, the CDR3 reads TGTGCCAGCAGCTACGGACTAGCGGAAAATGAGCAGTTCTTC. The chain joins TRBV5-6 to TRBJ2-1; TRBD2 matches 10 bases. This CDR3 has 14 residues. V lost 3 bases, J lost 7 bases, and 4 bases stayed unmatched. From germline, CDR1 is SGHDT and CDR2 YYEEEE.

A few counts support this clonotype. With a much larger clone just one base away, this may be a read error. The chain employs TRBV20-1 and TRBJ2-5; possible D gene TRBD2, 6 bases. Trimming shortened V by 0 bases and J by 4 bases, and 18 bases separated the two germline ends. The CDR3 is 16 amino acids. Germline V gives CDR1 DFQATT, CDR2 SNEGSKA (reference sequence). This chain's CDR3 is CSARDRRAGKGETQYF. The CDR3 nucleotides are TGCAGTGCTAGAGATCGCCGGGCGGGGAAGGGAGAGACCCAGTACTTC.

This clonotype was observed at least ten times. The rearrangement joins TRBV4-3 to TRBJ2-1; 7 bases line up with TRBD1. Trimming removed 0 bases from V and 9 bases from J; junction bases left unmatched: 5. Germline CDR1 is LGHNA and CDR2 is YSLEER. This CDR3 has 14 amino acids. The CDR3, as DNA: TGCGCCAGCAGCCAAGAGACAGGGATCACTGAGCAGTTCTTC. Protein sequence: CASSQETGITEQFF.

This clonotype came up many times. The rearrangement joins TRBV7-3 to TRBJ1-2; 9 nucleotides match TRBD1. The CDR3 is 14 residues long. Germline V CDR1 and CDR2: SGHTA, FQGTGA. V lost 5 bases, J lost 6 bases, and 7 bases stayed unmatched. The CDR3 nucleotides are TGTGCCAGCAGCCGGGGACAGGGTAGAAATGGCTACACCTTC. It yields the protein CASSRGQGRNGYTF.

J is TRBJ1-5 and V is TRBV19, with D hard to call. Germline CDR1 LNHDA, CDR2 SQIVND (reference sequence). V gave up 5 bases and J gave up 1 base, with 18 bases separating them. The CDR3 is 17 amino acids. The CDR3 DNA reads TGTGCCAGTAGTCCTCAGGCCACCTCGGCCAGCAATCAGCCCCAGCATTTT. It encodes CASSPQATSASNQPQHF.